The clone carrying this TCR beta chain showed up just once. V trimming: 0 bases; J trimming: 5 bases; junction bases outside the gene matches: 8. The germline CDR1 and CDR2 sequences are MNHEY and SVGAGI. The CDR3 is 16 residues long. This sample is part of a study of shared clonotypes between healthy human individuals. Measured with immunoSEQ multiplex PCR; TCRdb has only the in-frame clones, and not every one. The sample has around 510,000 clones, 90% to 97% seen once. V and J are TRBV6-5 and TRBJ2-5; TRBD2 matches at 8 bases. Sample: naive CD4+ T cells sorted from blood. The subset here: CD45RA+ positively selected. The TCR originated in a woman aged 25 to 39 in good health. DNA of the CDR3: TGTGCCAGCAGTTACTCAGGACTAGCACCCGGCGAGACCCAGTACTTC. This translates into CASSYSGLAPGETQYF.